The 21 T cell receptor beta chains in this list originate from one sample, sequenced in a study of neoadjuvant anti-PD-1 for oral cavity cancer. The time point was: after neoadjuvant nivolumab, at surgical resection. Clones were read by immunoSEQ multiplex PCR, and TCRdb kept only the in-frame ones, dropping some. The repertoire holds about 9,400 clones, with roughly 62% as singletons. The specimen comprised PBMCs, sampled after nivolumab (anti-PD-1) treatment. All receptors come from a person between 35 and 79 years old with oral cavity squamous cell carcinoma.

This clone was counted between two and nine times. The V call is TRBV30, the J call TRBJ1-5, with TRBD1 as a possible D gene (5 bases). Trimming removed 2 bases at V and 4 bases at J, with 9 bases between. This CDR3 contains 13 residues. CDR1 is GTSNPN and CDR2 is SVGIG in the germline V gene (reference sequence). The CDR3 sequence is CAWSHGGNQPQHF. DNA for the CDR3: TGTGCCTGGAGTCACGGGGGGAATCAGCCCCAGCATTTT. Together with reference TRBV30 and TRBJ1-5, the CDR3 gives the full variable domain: SQTIHQWPATLVQPVGSPLSLECTVEGTSNPNLYWYRQAAGRGLQLLFYSVGIGQISSEVPQNLSASRPQDRQFILSSKKLLLSDSGFYLCAWSHGGNQPQHFGDGTRLSIL.

CDR3 protein: CASSLGGYEYSNEQFF. The DNA of the CDR3 is TGTGCCAGCAGCTTAGGAGGTTACGAATATAGCAATGAGCAGTTCTTC. The V and J genes are TRBV13 and TRBJ2-1; D call uncertain. Trimming removed 0 bases from V and 6 bases from J, with 15 bases in between. Per germline, CDR1 PRHDT and CDR2 FYEKMQ (reference sequence). The CDR3 has 16 amino acids.

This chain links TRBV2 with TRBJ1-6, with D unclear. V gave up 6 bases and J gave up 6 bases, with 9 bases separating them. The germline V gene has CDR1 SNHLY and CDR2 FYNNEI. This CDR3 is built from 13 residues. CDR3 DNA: TGTGCCAGCAGCGGACGGGTTAATTCACCCCTCCACTTT. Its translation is CASSGRVNSPLHF.

The CDR3 loop is CASSPTGLIGEAFF. CDR3 DNA: TGTGCCAGCAGTCCTACAGGGCTAATTGGTGAAGCTTTCTTT. The chain joins TRBV5-5 to TRBJ1-1, with D perhaps TRBD1 (6 bases). In germline, CDR1 is SGHKS, CDR2 YYEKEE (reference sequence). This CDR3 is built from 14 residues. Trimming stripped 5 bases from V and 7 bases from J, with 18 bases between.

CDR3 bases: TGTGCCAGCAGCTTGGAAGGGTGGGGCCAAGAGACCCAGTACTTC. Residues: CASSLEGWGQETQYF. The rearrangement links TRBV5-4 to TRBJ2-5; D is unresolved. Trimming cost V 0 bases and J 1 base, with 10 bases left between them. Germline CDR1 reads SGHNT; CDR2 reads YYREEE (reference sequence). The CDR3 consists of 15 residues. The variable domain in full, completed from reference TRBV5-4 and TRBJ2-5, reads ETGVTQSPTHLIKTRGQQVTLRCSSQSGHNTVSWYQQALGQGPQFIFQYYREEENGRGNFPPRFSGLQFPNYSSELNVNALELDDSALYLCASSLEGWGQETQYFGPGTRLLVL.

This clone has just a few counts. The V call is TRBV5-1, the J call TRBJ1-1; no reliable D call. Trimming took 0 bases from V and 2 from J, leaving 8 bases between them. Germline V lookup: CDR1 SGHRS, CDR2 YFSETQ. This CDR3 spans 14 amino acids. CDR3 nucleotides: TGCGCCAGCAGCTTGGAAGGGCAAAACACTGAAGCTTTCTTT. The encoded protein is CASSLEGQNTEAFF.

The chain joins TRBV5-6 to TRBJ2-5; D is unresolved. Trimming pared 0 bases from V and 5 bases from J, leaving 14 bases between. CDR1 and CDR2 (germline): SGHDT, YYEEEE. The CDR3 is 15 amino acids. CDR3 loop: CASSLDTRPWETQYF. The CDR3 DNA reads TGTGCCAGCAGCTTGGACACCCGGCCGTGGGAGACCCAGTACTTC.

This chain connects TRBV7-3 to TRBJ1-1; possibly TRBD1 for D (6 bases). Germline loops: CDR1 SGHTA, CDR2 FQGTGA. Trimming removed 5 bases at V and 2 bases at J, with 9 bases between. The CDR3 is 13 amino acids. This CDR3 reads CASSLDSNTEAFF. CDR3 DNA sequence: TGTGCCAGCAGCCTGGACAGTAACACTGAAGCTTTCTTT. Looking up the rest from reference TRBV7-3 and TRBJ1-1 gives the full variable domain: GAGVSQTPSNKVTEKGKYVELRCDPISGHTALYWYRQSLGQGPEFLIYFQGTGAADDSGLPNDRFFAVRPEGSVSTLKIQRTERGDSAVYLCASSLDSNTEAFFGQGTRLTVV.

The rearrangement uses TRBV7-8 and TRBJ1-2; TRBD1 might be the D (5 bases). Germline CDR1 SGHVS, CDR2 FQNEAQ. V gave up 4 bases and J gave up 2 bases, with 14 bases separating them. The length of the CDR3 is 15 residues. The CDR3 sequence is CASSSERDGNYGYTF. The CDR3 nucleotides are TGTGCCAGCAGCTCTGAACGGGACGGGAACTATGGCTACACCTTC. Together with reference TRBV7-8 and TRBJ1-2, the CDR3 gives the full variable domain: GAGVSQSPRYKVAKRGQDVALRCDPISGHVSLFWYQQALGQGPEFLTYFQNEAQLDKSGLPSDRFFAERPEGSVSTLKIQRTQQEDSAVYLCASSSERDGNYGYTFGSGTRLTVV.

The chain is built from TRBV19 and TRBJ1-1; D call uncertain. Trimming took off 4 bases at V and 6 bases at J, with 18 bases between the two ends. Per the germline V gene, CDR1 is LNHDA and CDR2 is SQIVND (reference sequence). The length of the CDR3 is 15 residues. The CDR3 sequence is CASSKEMGTFAEAFF. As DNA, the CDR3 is TGTGCCAGTAGTAAAGAAATGGGCACGTTCGCTGAAGCTTTCTTT.

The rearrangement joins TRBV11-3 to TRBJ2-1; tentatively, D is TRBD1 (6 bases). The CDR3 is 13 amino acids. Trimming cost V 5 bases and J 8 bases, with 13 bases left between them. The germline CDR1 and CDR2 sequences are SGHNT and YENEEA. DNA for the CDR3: TGTGCCAGCAGCGGTACAGGGTGGGATGAGCAGTTCTTC. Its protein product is CASSGTGWDEQFF.

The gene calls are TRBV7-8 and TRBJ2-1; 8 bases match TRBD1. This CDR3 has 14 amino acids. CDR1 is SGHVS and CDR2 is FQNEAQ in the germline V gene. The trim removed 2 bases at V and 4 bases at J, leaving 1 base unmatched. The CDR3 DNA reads TGTGCCAGCAGCTTAAGGGACAGGTACAATGAGCAGTTCTTC. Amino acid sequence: CASSLRDRYNEQFF.

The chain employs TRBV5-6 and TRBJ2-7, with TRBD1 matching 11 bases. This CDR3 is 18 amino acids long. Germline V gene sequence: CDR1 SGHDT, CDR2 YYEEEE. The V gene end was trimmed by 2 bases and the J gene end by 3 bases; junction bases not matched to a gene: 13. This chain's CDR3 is CASSFRTGGSPALYEQYF. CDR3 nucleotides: TGTGCCAGCAGCTTCAGGACAGGGGGCTCACCCGCCCTCTACGAGCAGTACTTC.

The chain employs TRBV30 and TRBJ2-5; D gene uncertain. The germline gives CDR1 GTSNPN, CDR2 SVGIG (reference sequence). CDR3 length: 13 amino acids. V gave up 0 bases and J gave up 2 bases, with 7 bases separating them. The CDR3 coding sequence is TGTGCCTGGAGTGTACGACAACAAGAGACCCAGTACTTC. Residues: CAWSVRQQETQYF.

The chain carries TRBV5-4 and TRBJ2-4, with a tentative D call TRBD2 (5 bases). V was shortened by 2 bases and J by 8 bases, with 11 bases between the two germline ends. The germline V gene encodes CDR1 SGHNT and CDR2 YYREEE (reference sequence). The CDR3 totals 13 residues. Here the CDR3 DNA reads TGTGCCAGCAGCTTAGGAGCGCGGGACATTCAGTACTTC. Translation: CASSLGARDIQYF.

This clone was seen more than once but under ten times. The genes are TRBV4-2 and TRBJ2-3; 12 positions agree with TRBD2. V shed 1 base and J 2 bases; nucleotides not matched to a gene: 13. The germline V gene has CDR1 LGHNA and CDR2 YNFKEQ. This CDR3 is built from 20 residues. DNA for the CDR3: TGTGCCAGCAGCCAAGGGGCTAGCGGGAGGGCCGGGGGAGTCACAGATACGCAGTATTTT. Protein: CASSQGASGRAGGVTDTQYF.

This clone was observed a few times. CDR3 loop: CASSERRGGNSPLHF. In nucleotides, the CDR3 is TGTGCCAGCAGTGAACGAAGGGGTGGTAATTCACCCCTCCACTTT. This chain uses TRBV2 with TRBJ1-6; D is possibly TRBD1 (5 bases). Per germline, CDR1 SNHLY and CDR2 FYNNEI. This CDR3 spans 15 amino acids. The V and J ends lost 2 bases and 6 bases respectively, with 11 bases between them. The full variable domain, in which reference TRBV2 and TRBJ1-6 provide the parts outside the CDR3, is EPEVTQTPSHQVTQMGQEVILRCVPISNHLYFYWYRQILGQKVEFLVSFYNNEISEKSEIFDDQFSVERPDGSNFTLKIRSTKLEDSAMYFCASSERRGGNSPLHFGNGTRLTVT.

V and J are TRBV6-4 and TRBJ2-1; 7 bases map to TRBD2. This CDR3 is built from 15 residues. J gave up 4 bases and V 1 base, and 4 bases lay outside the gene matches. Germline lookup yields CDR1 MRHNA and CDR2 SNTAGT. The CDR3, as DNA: TGTGCCAGCAGTGACTTTGCGGGGGAATACAATGAGCAGTTCTTC. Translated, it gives CASSDFAGEYNEQFF.

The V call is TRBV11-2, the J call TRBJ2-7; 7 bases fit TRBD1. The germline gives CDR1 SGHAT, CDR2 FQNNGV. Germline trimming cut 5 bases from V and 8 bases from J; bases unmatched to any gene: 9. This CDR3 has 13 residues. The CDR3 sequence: CASSQPRGRQQYF. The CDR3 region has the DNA TGTGCCAGCAGCCAGCCGAGGGGGCGCCAGCAGTACTTC. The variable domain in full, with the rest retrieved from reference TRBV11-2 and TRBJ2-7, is EAGVAQSPRYKIIEKRQSVAFWCNPISGHATLYWYQQILGQGPKLLIQFQNNGVVDDSQLPKDRFSAERLKGVDSTLKIQPAKLEDSAVYLCASSQPRGRQQYFGPGTRLTVT.

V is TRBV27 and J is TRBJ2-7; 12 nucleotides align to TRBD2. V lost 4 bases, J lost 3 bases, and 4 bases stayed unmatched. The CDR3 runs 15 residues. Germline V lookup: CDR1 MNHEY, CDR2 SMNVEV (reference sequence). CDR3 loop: CASSSLAGGVYEQYF. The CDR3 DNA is TGTGCCAGCAGTTCCCTAGCGGGAGGGGTCTACGAGCAGTACTTC.

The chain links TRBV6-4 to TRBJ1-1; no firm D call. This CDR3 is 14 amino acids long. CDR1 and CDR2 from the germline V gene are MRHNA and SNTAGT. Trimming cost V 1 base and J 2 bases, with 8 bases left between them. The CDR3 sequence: CASSDFSSNTEAFF. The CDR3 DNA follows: TGTGCCAGCAGTGACTTTAGCTCCAACACTGAAGCTTTCTTT.